This entry lists 5 T cell receptor beta chains sequenced from one sample in a study of T-cell reconstitution after alpha-beta-depleted transplantation in children. Preparation of the TCRbeta library involved a method that used unique molecular identifiers. A single record per CDR3 protein comes from TCRdb applying MiXCR to the PCR reads. The profile covers some 200,000 distinct CDR3 sequences, with approximately 6.8% appearing a single time and roughly 3% taken by the ten largest. The source material was PBMCs from the stem cell graft donor, sampled from the stem cell graft. These receptors came from a human donor who donated a stem cell graft to a child with Wiskott-Aldrich syndrome.

This clonotype was counted ten times or more. The chain uses TRBV25-1 and TRBJ2-3; D ambiguous. CDR1 and CDR2 (germline): MGHDK, SYGVNS. The CDR3 runs to 17 residues. Trimming pared 3 bases from V and 4 bases from J, leaving 20 bases between. CDR3 amino acids: CASSDPLSLISADTQYF. The CDR3 region has the DNA TGTGCCAGCAGTGACCCACTTAGTCTGATATCGGCAGATACGCAGTATTTT.

Comments on this clonotype: Just one base apart from a much larger clone, this may be a read error. The chain recombines TRBV5-5 with TRBJ2-5; D is uncertain. The CDR3 loop spans 13 amino acids. Germline-derived CDR1 and CDR2 are SGHKS and YYEKEE (reference sequence). V lost 2 bases and J 5 bases, leaving 10 bases between the germline ends. The CDR3 bases are TGTGCCAGCAGCTTCGCTAGTAAGGAGACCCAGTACTTC. Translated: CASSFASKETQYF.

This clonotype has at least ten counts. The genes are TRBV7-2 and TRBJ1-4; D perhaps matches TRBD1 (6 bases). The CDR3 totals 14 residues. Per germline, CDR1 SGHTA and CDR2 FQGNSA. Trimming shortened V by 4 bases and J by 7 bases, and 13 bases separated the two germline ends. CDR3 loop: CASSSDSRSEKLFF. DNA of the CDR3: TGTGCCAGCAGCTCGGACAGTAGGAGTGAAAAACTGTTTTTT.

The V and J genes are TRBV7-2 and TRBJ1-1; 9 bases map to TRBD1. This CDR3 region has 15 residues. CDR1 and CDR2 from the germline V gene are SGHTA and FQGNSA. Trimming cost V 4 bases and J 4 bases; bases outside gene matches: 7. CDR3 residues: CASSWTPGQGTEAFF. As DNA, the CDR3 is TGTGCCAGCAGCTGGACTCCGGGACAGGGCACTGAAGCTTTCTTT. The whole variable domain, filled in from reference TRBV7-2 and TRBJ1-1, reads GAGVSQSPSNKVTEKGKDVELRCDPISGHTALYWYRQSLGQGLEFLIYFQGNSAPDKSGLPSDRFSAERTGGSVSTLTIQRTQQEDSAVYLCASSWTPGQGTEAFFGQGTRLTVV.

The sample holds many counts of this clonotype. J is TRBJ2-2 and V is TRBV6-5; TRBD2 aligns across 7 bases. Germline V gene sequence: CDR1 MNHEY, CDR2 SVGAGI. Trimming took 3 bases from V and 4 from J; bases not matched to a gene: 8. The CDR3 has 16 amino acids. CDR3 residues: CASSYWSTGGTGELFF. The CDR3 DNA sequence: TGTGCCAGCAGTTATTGGTCAACGGGGGGCACCGGGGAGCTGTTTTTT.